This TCR beta chain appears in the sequencing data of a study of identical twins. MiXCR was run by TCRdb on the 5' RACE reads, yielding one entry per CDR3 protein. The sample records about 890,000 distinct CDR3 sequences, roughly 12% being singletons. Per the germline V gene, CDR1 is SGHRS and CDR2 is YFSETQ. Trimming pared 4 bases from V and 0 bases from J, leaving 16 bases between. The CDR3 contains 16 residues. This clonotype was counted between two and nine times. Separately, the same data were catalogued under a study of yellow fever vaccine responses in identical twins.

Source material: PBMCs. The clonotype was recovered from a woman aged 18 to 35 in good health. The chain carries TRBV5-1 and TRBJ1-1, with unresolved D. This CDR3 reads CASSTHTSTVNTEAFF. The CDR3 DNA is TGCGCCAGCAGCACACACACCTCAACGGTGAACACTGAAGCTTTCTTT.